Listed below are T cell receptor beta chains from one sample, sequenced in a study of cytomegalovirus exposure and HLA in healthy donors. Generated by immunoSEQ multiplex PCR, the TCRdb table keeps only in-frame clones and is missing some. Counted here are about 150,000 clones, approximately 77% occurring once; the ten biggest clones make up 1.2% to 1.5%. Sequenced: PBMCs. These receptor sequences come from a young man in good health and CMV-seronegative. Both conserved end residues are part of each CDR3. Fields, in order: V gene, D gene, clone size, J gene, CDR3 DNA, CDR3 protein. A D gene is named only where the DNA matches it firmly. The size field is filled for only some rows; it gives once, few, many or a size class.

TRBV9	.	.	TRBJ2-5	TGTGCCAGCAGCGTAACACAGCAAGAGACCCAGTACTTC	CASSVTQQETQYF
TRBV11-3	TRBD2	.	TRBJ2-7	TGTGCCAGCAGCCTTAGCGGGAGGGGGTACGAGCAGTACTTC	CASSLSGRGYEQYF
TRBV4-3	TRBD1	few	TRBJ2-7	TGCGCCAGCAGCCAAGATAGGGGGACAGGGAGGTACTTC	CASSQDRGTGRYF
TRBV4-3	.	.	TRBJ1-6	TGCGCCAGCAGCCAAGGGGCGGGGCCGAAGTTCATGGCGTCACCCCTCCACTTT	CASSQGAGPKFMASPLHF
TRBV9	.	.	TRBJ2-1	TGTGCCAGCAGCGTAGAGGGGGTAGCAGGAGGCCATGAGCAGTTCTTC	CASSVEGVAGGHEQFF
TRBV14	TRBD1	.	TRBJ2-7	TGTGCCAGCAGCCTCTTAGGGACAGGGAATATTGGCGAGCAGTACTTC	CASSLLGTGNIGEQYF
TRBV6-5	.	.	TRBJ1-1	TGTGCCAGCAAACAACAGGTGGACACTGAAGCTTTCTTT	CASKQQVDTEAFF
TRBV18	.	.	TRBJ2-5	TGTGCCAGCTCACCACCGGCCGTCCCAGAGACCCAGTACTTC	CASSPPAVPETQYF
TRBV27	.	.	TRBJ2-7	TGTGCCAGCAGTTTAAGCCCGGGACTCCCGGCCTACGAGCAGTACTTC	CASSLSPGLPAYEQYF
TRBV6-6	.	.	TRBJ2-2	TGTGCCAGCAGGAATAGCGCGTACACCGGGGAGCTGTTTTTT	CASRNSAYTGELFF
TRBV19	TRBD1	.	TRBJ2-7	TGTGCCAGTAGTATAGGAAGGGACAGCTCCTACGAGCAGTACTTC	CASSIGRDSSYEQYF
TRBV27	TRBD2	.	TRBJ2-3	TGTGCCACGGCAGCGGGAGGAACAGATACGCAGTATTTT	CATAAGGTDTQYF
TRBV7-8	TRBD1	.	TRBJ2-1	TGTGCCAGCAGCCCGAAGACAGGGGGCGGAGGGAATGAGCAGTTCTTC	CASSPKTGGGGNEQFF
TRBV4-1	TRBD2	.	TRBJ2-7	TGCGCCAGCAGCCAGACTAGCGAGAGCTCCTACGAGCAGTACTTC	CASSQTSESSYEQYF
TRBV4-3	.	.	TRBJ2-2	TGCGCCAGCAGCTTCGACAGTACCGGGGAGCTGTTTTTT	CASSFDSTGELFF
TRBV7-9	.	.	TRBJ2-5	TGTTCCAGCAGCTCCCGGGAAGCCGAAGAGACCCAGTACTTC	CSSSSREAEETQYF